Below are 3 T cell receptor beta chains sequenced from a single sample in a study of radiation and T cells in renal cell carcinoma. TCRdb's copy holds only in-frame clones and misses some; the assay was immunoSEQ multiplex PCR. The repertoire consists of some 150,000 clones, with approximately 86% occurring once and the leading ten covering around 17%. Time point meaning: blood 4 weeks post-SBRT, at nephrectomy. The treatment was: 15 Gy SBRT to primary tumor, nephrectomy 4 weeks later. Sequencing was performed on blood, taken from a patient whose treatment included radiotherapy and nephrectomy. The receptors were sampled from a woman between 50 and 59 years old with renal cell carcinoma.

Here the CDR3 reads CASSNLGAVAAFNNEQFF. The CDR3 nucleotides are TGCGCCAGCAGCAACCTCGGCGCGGTGGCAGCGTTTAACAATGAGCAGTTCTTC. The V call is TRBV5-1, the J call TRBJ2-1; D is unclear. The V end was cut by 4 bases, the J end by 5 bases, with 25 bases between. Germline-derived CDR1 and CDR2 are SGHRS and YFSETQ. The CDR3 is made up of 18 amino acids.

V gene TRBV11-3 combines with J gene TRBJ2-7; 10 nucleotides align to TRBD2. This CDR3 has 14 residues. Losses at the gene ends were 5 bases for V and 5 bases for J; bases not matched to a gene: 6. Germline assignment: CDR1 SGHNT and CDR2 YENEEA. The CDR3 DNA follows: TGTGCCAGCAGCCACAGTACTAGCGGGAACGAGCAGTACTTC. It codes for CASSHSTSGNEQYF.

V gene TRBV7-2 combines with J gene TRBJ1-2; 11 bases match TRBD1. With 2 bases clipped from V and 2 bases from J, the junction kept 4 bases outside the gene matches. The CDR3 totals 16 residues. Germline CDR1 reads SGHTA; CDR2 reads FQGNSA. CDR3 nucleotides: TGTGCCAGCAGCTTAACCGGGGACAGGGGGAACTATGGCTACACCTTC. Protein product: CASSLTGDRGNYGYTF.